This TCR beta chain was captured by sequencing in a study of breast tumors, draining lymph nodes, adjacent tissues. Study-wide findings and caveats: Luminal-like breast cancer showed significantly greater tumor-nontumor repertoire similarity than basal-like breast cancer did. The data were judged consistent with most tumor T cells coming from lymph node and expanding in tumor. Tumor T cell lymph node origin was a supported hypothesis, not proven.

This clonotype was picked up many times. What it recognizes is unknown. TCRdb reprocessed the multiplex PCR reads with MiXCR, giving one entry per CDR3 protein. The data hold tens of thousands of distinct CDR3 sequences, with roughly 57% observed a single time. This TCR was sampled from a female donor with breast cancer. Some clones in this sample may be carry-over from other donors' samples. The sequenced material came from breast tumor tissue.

The CDR3 coding sequence is TGTGCCAGCAGCCTGGTGGCAGGGGCCCGCAATCAGCCCCAGCATTTT. Translation gives CASSLVAGARNQPQHF. The rearrangement links TRBV7-3 to TRBJ1-5, with D possibly being TRBD1 (6 bases). This CDR3 region has 16 residues. Between the trimmed V and J ends, which lost 5 bases and 2 bases, there was a span of 16 bases. Per germline, CDR1 SGHTA and CDR2 FQGTGA.